This T cell receptor beta chain originates from a study of blood T cells in healthy people across ages. V lost 2 bases, J lost 0 bases, and 1 base stayed unmatched. The CDR3 length is 14 residues. Broader study findings: Bulk PBMC profiling left naive and antigen-experienced comparisons inconclusive.

It was with a sample-barcoded 5' primer and a J-beta primer mix that a second PCR of roughly 7 to 12 cycles was run. MiXCR was run by TCRdb on the 5' RACE reads, yielding one entry per CDR3 protein. The table lists roughly 900,000 distinct CDR3 sequences, 48% of them singletons. Of note for this clonotype: The antigen is undetermined.

Healthy Caucasian individuals from Russia aged roughly 6 to 90 served as donors. The source is a man aged 25 to 40 in good health. The V call is TRBV12-3 or TRBV12-4, the J call TRBJ2-7; TRBD2 aligns across 7 bases. The sequencing input was blood. CDR3 sequence (DNA): TGTGCCAGCAGTTTAAGCGGGGACTCCTACGAGCAGTACTTC. This encodes CASSLSGDSYEQYF.